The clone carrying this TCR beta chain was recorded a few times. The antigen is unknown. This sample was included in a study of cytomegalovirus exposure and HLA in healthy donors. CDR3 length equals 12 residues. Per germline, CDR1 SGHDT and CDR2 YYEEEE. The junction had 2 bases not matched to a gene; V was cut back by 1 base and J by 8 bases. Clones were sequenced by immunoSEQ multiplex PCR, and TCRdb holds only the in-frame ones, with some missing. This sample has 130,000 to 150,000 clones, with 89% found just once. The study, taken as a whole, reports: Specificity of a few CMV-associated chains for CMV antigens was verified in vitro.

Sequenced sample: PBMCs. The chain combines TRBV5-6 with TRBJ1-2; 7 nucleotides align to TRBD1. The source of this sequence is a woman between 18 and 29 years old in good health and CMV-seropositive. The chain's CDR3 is CASSLTGVGYTF. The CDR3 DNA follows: TGTGCCAGCAGCTTGACAGGGGTAGGCTACACCTTC. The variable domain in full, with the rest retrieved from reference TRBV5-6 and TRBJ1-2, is DAGVTQSPTHLIKTRGQQVTLRCSPKSGHDTVSWYQQALGQGPQFIFQYYEEEERQRGNFPDRFSGHQFPNYSSELNVNALLLGDSALYLCASSLTGVGYTFGSGTRLTVV.